This T cell receptor (beta chain) was recovered during a study of CD39 and CD103 CD8 tumor-infiltrating T cells listed by TCRdb under 2018. For the study in its entirety: Repertoire comparisons were shown for an HPV-positive HNSCC, an HPV-negative HNSCC, an ovarian cancer and a melanoma patient. TCRbeta CDR3 deep sequencing compared repertoires of CD8 TIL subsets defined by CD103 and CD39 with peripheral memory CD8 T cells. What the authors observed across the whole study: DP CD8 TILs appeared to be more oligoclonal than DN and SP CD8 TILs and blood memory CD8 T cells, with roughly 55-86% covered by the top 30 clonotypes. Clonotypes from DP TILs were seldom detected in blood or uninvolved lymph node, while clonotypes from DN TILs overlapped to a large extent with peripheral memory CD8 repertoires.

Patients were not receiving therapy at sample collection, though earlier treatments ranged from chemotherapy, radiotherapy, surgery and immunotherapy to none. After thawing, cells went through T lymphocyte enrichment using a negative-selection kit, with EpCAM beads added for tumor-infiltrating lymphocytes. Memory CD8 T cells were sorted using a CD8+CD4-CD45RA- gate, without regard to whether the cells expressed CCR7. Peripheral blood mononuclear cells were isolated by Ficoll-Paque PLUS gradient and cryopreserved before analysis. On a FACSAria II, each population was sorted to roughly 99% purity, and the resulting cell pellets were frozen for TCR sequencing with no culture step. Sequences MNHEY (CDR1) and SMNVEV (CDR2) are obtained from the germline V gene (reference sequence). Reading from cysteine to phenylalanine, the CDR3 counts 15 amino acids. Only CDR3 DNA remains: 45 bases, in frame from the first base. V ends up 4 bases short and J 6 bases short, with an unmatched junction base count of 4.

For each subset, genomic DNA was extracted from about 10,000 to 100,000 sorted cells using the DNeasy Blood and Tissue Kit. TCRbeta V-J or V-D-J regions were sequenced and mapped by the immunoSEQ service, with coverage above 10x per sample. Per the authors' processing: Only productive rearrangements exported from the immunoSEQ Analyzer platform were analyzed, with clonality assessed on the 500 most abundant clones. To quantify how much repertoires overlapped between populations, both the Morisita-Horn similarity index and the Jaccard index were used. In more than 5 cancer patients, Morisita-Horn similarity was measured between the TCR repertoires of CD8 T-cell subsets. Imported from immuneACCESS, the table was reduced by TCRdb to in-frame sequences with V and J called. These copies leave out some clones; in studies compared against another copy, an unresolved V gene accounts for under half, and the cause of the remainder is not known. V, J and clone size reflect that table, while D and trimming were determined from the DNA. In all, the sample holds roughly 15,000 clones, and 75% to 95% of those were seen once. 4.3% of the sample is held by the ten biggest clonotypes.

This clone was counted once. Its antigen is currently not known. No base quality information exists; no much larger clone differs at one position. This chain joins TRBV27 to TRBJ2-1, with TRBD2 matching 12 junction bases. The receptor's source is a human donor with head and neck squamous cell carcinoma. The sequencing sample was made of CD8+ T cells sorted from blood. The cell subset or site label of this sample denotes: total memory CD8 T cells (CD45RA-CCR7+/-) from blood or uninvolved lymph node. The CDR3 amino acid sequence is: CASSSGLAGSNEQFF. The sequenced DNA is TGTGCCAGCAGTTCCGGACTAGCGGGGAGCAATGAGCAGTTCTTC.